Shown below are 29 T cell receptor beta chains from a single sample sequenced in a study of blood T cell repertoires in COVID-19. Method: immunoSEQ multiplex PCR; TCRdb's copy keeps in-frame clones and lacks some. This repertoire shows 200,000 or so clones, around 85% found once; its top ten account for 0.7% to 0.85%. Input material: peripheral blood. The source of these receptors is a woman between 70 and 85 years old with acute or convalescent COVID-19.

The V call is TRBV6-2 or TRBV6-3, the J call TRBJ2-7; D is ambiguous. CDR3 length equals 14 residues. V shed 4 bases and J shed 4 bases, with 14 bases lying between them. In germline, CDR1 is MNHEY, CDR2 SVGEGT. CDR3 protein: CASSWANTRYEQYF. The CDR3 DNA follows: TGTGCCAGCAGTTGGGCGAATACGAGATACGAGCAGTACTTC.

CDR3 coding DNA: TGTGCCAGCAGCCTCTGGACTAGTGGCCTTTATCCAGATACGCAGTATTTT. As protein: CASSLWTSGLYPDTQYF. V usage is TRBV3-1 (or the pseudogene TRBV3-2) and J usage is TRBJ2-3; 7 bases fit TRBD2. The V and J ends lost 4 bases and 4 bases, in that order; junction bases with no gene match: 14. Germline CDR1 reads LGHDT; CDR2 reads YNNKEL (reference sequence). The CDR3 totals 17 residues.

The rearrangement links TRBV11-3 to TRBJ2-1; D uncertain. With 3 bases removed from V and 2 bases from J, the gap between germline ends came to 5 bases. The CDR3 covers 13 residues. Germline CDR1 and CDR2: SGHNT and YENEEA. CDR3 region: CASSFRAYNEQFF. The CDR3 DNA is TGTGCCAGCAGCTTCCGGGCCTACAATGAGCAGTTCTTC. Together with reference TRBV11-3 and TRBJ2-1, the CDR3 gives the full variable domain: EAGVVQSPRYKIIEKKQPVAFWCNPISGHNTLYWYLQNLGQGPELLIRYENEEAVDDSQLPKDRFSAERLKGVDSTLKIQPAELGDSAVYLCASSFRAYNEQFFGPGTRLTVL.

This rearrangement joins TRBV5-1 to TRBJ2-2, with a possible D match to TRBD1 (5 bases). CDR1 and CDR2 (germline): SGHRS, YFSETQ. Trimming took off 0 bases at V and 0 bases at J, with 6 bases between the two ends. The CDR3 spans 15 residues. CDR3 DNA: TGCGCCAGCAGCTTGGGACAGTCGAACACCGGGGAGCTGTTTTTT. It encodes CASSLGQSNTGELFF.

The chain couples TRBV10-2 to TRBJ2-7, with 7 bases fitting TRBD2. V lost 1 base and J lost 6; bases outside the gene matches: 6. Germline CDR1 and CDR2: WSHSY and SAAADI. The CDR3 spans 14 residues. CDR3 nucleotide sequence: TGCGCCAGCAGTGAGTTCCCCTGGGGGGGCGAGCAGTACTTC. As protein: CASSEFPWGGEQYF.

Regarding this clone: Other DNA sequences in this specimen translate into the identical CDR3. This chain connects TRBV5-1 to TRBJ2-2; 8 nucleotides agree with TRBD1. The CDR3 length is 15 residues. Per the germline V gene, CDR1 is SGHRS and CDR2 is YFSETQ. J lost 5 bases, V lost 3 bases, and 6 bases had no gene match. CDR3 amino acids: CASSSQGAWTGELFF. In DNA form, the CDR3 reads TGCGCCAGCAGCTCCCAGGGGGCTTGGACCGGGGAGCTGTTTTTT.

V gene TRBV19 combines with J gene TRBJ1-3; D is ambiguous. The CDR3 is 15 residues long. Germline CDR1 is LNHDA and CDR2 is SQIVND (reference sequence). Trimming cost V 3 bases and J 5 bases, with 14 bases left between them. This chain's CDR3 is CASSMRRTIRNTIYF. The CDR3 DNA follows: TGTGCCAGTAGTATGCGGAGGACGATACGAAACACCATATATTTT. The whole variable domain, remainder taken from reference TRBV19 and TRBJ1-3, is DGGITQSPKYLFRKEGQNVTLSCEQNLNHDAMYWYRQDPGQGLRLIYYSQIVNDFQKGDIAEGYSVSREKKESFPLTVTSAQKNPTAFYLCASSMRRTIRNTIYFGEGSWLTVV.

V gene TRBV4-1 combines with J gene TRBJ2-1; 8 bases are a match to TRBD1. This CDR3 has 16 residues. Germline V gives CDR1 MGHRA, CDR2 YSYEKL. J lost 6 bases, V lost 0 bases, and 7 bases had no gene match. The CDR3 DNA is TGCGCCAGCAGCCAAGAAGCCAGGGGGCGAGCCAATGAGCAGTTCTTC. Protein: CASSQEARGRANEQFF.

V gene TRBV15 combines with J gene TRBJ1-1; D not certain. CDR3 length: 14 amino acids. V was trimmed by 1 base and J by 1 base, leaving 7 bases between them. The germline gives CDR1 LNHNV, CDR2 YYDKDF (reference sequence). This CDR3 is CATSRGGRNTEAFF. The CDR3 bases are TGTGCCACCAGCAGAGGAGGCAGGAACACTGAAGCTTTCTTT.

The rearrangement links TRBV6-5 to TRBJ2-1, with a weak D call TRBD1 (6 bases). The CDR3 spans 14 residues. The ends were cut back, 8 bases at V and 4 bases at J, with 15 bases in the middle. Germline CDR1 is MNHEY and CDR2 is SVGAGI. In nucleotides, the CDR3 is TGTGCCAGCCAACGTAGACAGGCTTACAATGAGCAGTTCTTC. Protein: CASQRRQAYNEQFF.

The V and J genes are TRBV5-1 and TRBJ1-6, with TRBD1 as a possible D gene (5 bases). The CDR3 totals 17 residues. V lost 1 base and J 4 bases, leaving 15 bases between the germline ends. Germline loops: CDR1 SGHRS, CDR2 YFSETQ. CDR3 residues: CASSLYDIGGYNSPLHF. DNA of the CDR3: TGCGCCAGCAGCTTGTACGACATCGGGGGATATAATTCACCCCTCCACTTT.

This chain links TRBV11-2 with TRBJ2-3; D perhaps matches TRBD2 (5 bases). The CDR3 covers 14 residues. Germline assignment: CDR1 SGHAT and CDR2 FQNNGV. V lost 3 bases to trimming and J lost 3 bases, with 10 bases between them. CDR3 loop: CASSFGRRTDTQYF. The CDR3 DNA reads TGTGCCAGCAGCTTCGGACGGAGGACAGATACGCAGTATTTT. Variable domain in full (rest from reference TRBV11-2 and TRBJ2-3): EAGVAQSPRYKIIEKRQSVAFWCNPISGHATLYWYQQILGQGPKLLIQFQNNGVVDDSQLPKDRFSAERLKGVDSTLKIQPAKLEDSAVYLCASSFGRRTDTQYFGPGTRLTVL.

The V call is TRBV11-3, the J call TRBJ2-4; 12 bases are a match to TRBD2. CDR1 and CDR2 (germline): SGHNT, YENEEA. With 3 bases clipped from V and 6 bases from J, the junction kept 3 bases outside the gene matches. The CDR3 runs to 15 residues. The CDR3 DNA reads TGTGCCAGCAGCTTCCTAGCGGGAGGGTCAAACATTCAGTACTTC. Translation: CASSFLAGGSNIQYF.

The chain uses TRBV14 and TRBJ2-1, with a possible D match to TRBD1 (5 bases). The CDR3 sequence is 15 residues long. V gave up 3 bases and J gave up 2 bases, with 11 bases separating them. The germline V gene encodes CDR1 SGHDN and CDR2 FVKESK. The CDR3 loop reads CASSQLQGPYNEQFF. CDR3 nucleotide sequence: TGTGCCAGCAGCCAGCTGCAGGGTCCCTACAATGAGCAGTTCTTC.

This clone was detected only a few times. The same CDR3 is also encoded by other DNA sequences in this sample. The chain couples TRBV6-1 to TRBJ2-3; 7 nucleotides agree with TRBD1. CDR1 and CDR2 (germline): MNHNS, SASEGT. The CDR3 is 15 residues long. V was pared by 3 bases and J by 2 bases, with 5 bases of the junction left unmatched. CDR3 protein: CASSDRDRLTDTQYF. Written as DNA, the CDR3 is TGTGCCAGCAGTGACCGGGACAGACTCACAGATACGCAGTATTTT.

The chain combines TRBV6-5 with TRBJ1-2, with TRBD1 identical over 8 bases. Germline assignment: CDR1 MNHEY and CDR2 SVGAGI. The CDR3 runs to 13 residues. V was pared by 5 bases and J by 8 bases, with 7 bases of the junction left unmatched. The CDR3 region is CASSIQGAEGYTF. The CDR3 DNA reads TGTGCCAGCAGTATCCAGGGGGCTGAAGGCTACACCTTC.

V and J are TRBV4-2 and TRBJ2-7; D may be TRBD2 (5 bases). The CDR3 has 14 residues. Germline assignment: CDR1 LGHNA and CDR2 YNFKEQ. V lost 1 base and J 0 bases, leaving 7 bases between the germline ends. CDR3 sequence reads: CASSQGGSSYEQYF. The CDR3 DNA is TGTGCCAGCAGCCAAGGTGGGAGCTCCTACGAGCAGTACTTC.

This chain links TRBV5-1 with TRBJ1-6, with 11 positions matching TRBD1. V was clipped by 4 bases and J by 6 bases; unmatched bases: 3. The CDR3 is made up of 15 amino acids. Germline CDR1 is SGHRS and CDR2 is YFSETQ. Here the CDR3 reads CASSTGQGANSPLHF. Written as DNA, the CDR3 is TGCGCCAGCAGCACCGGACAGGGGGCTAATTCACCCCTCCACTTT.

The CDR3 loop is CASSSPTGPYGYTF. In DNA form, the CDR3 reads TGTGCCAGCAGCTCCCCGACAGGGCCCTATGGCTACACCTTC. V usage is TRBV7-9 and J usage is TRBJ1-2; TRBD1 matches at 7 bases. With V trimmed by 4 bases and J by 4 bases, 6 bases remained unmatched. The germline V gene has CDR1 SEHNR and CDR2 FQNEAQ (reference sequence). CDR3 length equals 14 residues.

The chain couples TRBV4-2 to TRBJ1-2; 10 positions agree with TRBD1. Germline V CDR1 and CDR2: LGHNA, YNFKEQ. The CDR3 is 15 residues long. V shed 1 base and J 4 bases; nucleotides not matched to a gene: 3. CDR3 sequence reads: CASSQGQGATYGYTF. CDR3 bases: TGTGCCAGCAGCCAAGGACAGGGGGCGACCTATGGCTACACCTTC.

This clone was picked up a small number of times. CDR3: CASSLDRTPNTEAFF. CDR3 nucleotide sequence: TGTGCCAGCAGTTTAGACAGAACTCCGAACACTGAAGCTTTCTTT. The V and J genes are TRBV27 and TRBJ1-1; D may be TRBD1 (5 bases). V was trimmed by 2 bases and J by 1 base, leaving 11 bases between them. The CDR3 loop spans 15 amino acids. Germline values: CDR1 MNHEY, CDR2 SMNVEV (reference sequence).

The chain joins TRBV12-5 to TRBJ2-7, with 8 bases that match TRBD1. The CDR3 length is 15 residues. Germline V CDR1 and CDR2: LGHNT, FRNRAP. The V segment lost 1 base and the J segment 2 bases; nucleotides outside the gene matches: 4. CDR3 region: CASGLEQGVTYEQYF. The CDR3 DNA sequence: TGTGCTAGTGGTTTGGAACAGGGGGTGACCTACGAGCAGTACTTC.

The gene calls are TRBV12-3 or TRBV12-4 and TRBJ1-2; 7 positions agree with TRBD1. The CDR3 covers 13 residues. Losses at the gene ends were 5 bases for V and 4 bases for J; bases not matched to a gene: 4. CDR3: CASSEDRRYGYTF. For the CDR3, the DNA is TGTGCCAGCAGTGAGGACAGGCGCTATGGCTACACCTTC.

This clone was seen a single time. The chain is built from TRBV24-1 and TRBJ2-3; the D gene is possibly TRBD2 (5 bases). Germline lookup yields CDR1 KGHDR and CDR2 SFDVKD. With 3 bases removed from V and 4 bases from J, the gap between germline ends came to 10 bases. CDR3 size: 14 residues. CDR3 region: CATSDTGNADTQYF. CDR3 bases: TGTGCCACCAGTGATACGGGGAACGCAGATACGCAGTATTTT.

The V call is TRBV6-6, the J call TRBJ1-2; TRBD1 matches at 8 bases. Per the germline V gene, CDR1 is MNHNY and CDR2 is SVGAGI (reference sequence). Trimming cost V 2 bases and J 4 bases; bases outside gene matches: 6. The CDR3 has 15 residues. The CDR3 coding sequence is TGTGCCAGCAGTTACCCAGGGGGCTTTAGCTATGGCTACACCTTC. It specifies CASSYPGGFSYGYTF.

The J gene is TRBJ1-3, the V gene TRBV18; TRBD1 matches at 7 bases. The germline V gene has CDR1 KGHSH and CDR2 LQKENI. J gave up 4 bases and V 3 bases, and 9 bases lay outside the gene matches. This CDR3 spans 16 amino acids. CDR3 DNA: TGTGCCAGCTCACCCATCTACGACAGGGCCGGAAACACCATATATTTT. Its translation is CASSPIYDRAGNTIYF.

The CDR3 DNA reads TGTGCCAGCTCACCTCGAGTCCAAGAGACCCAGTACTTC. It codes for CASSPRVQETQYF. This chain joins TRBV18 and TRBJ2-5; D is ambiguous. The CDR3 contains 13 residues. CDR1 and CDR2 (germline): KGHSH, LQKENI. V was pared by 3 bases and J by 1 base, with 6 bases between.

The J gene is TRBJ2-1, the V gene TRBV10-3, with TRBD1 matching over 7 bases. Per the germline V gene, CDR1 is ENHRY and CDR2 is SYGVKD. The CDR3 runs to 13 residues. The CDR3 sequence is CANSPGQPDEQFF. For the CDR3, the DNA is TGTGCTAACTCACCGGGACAGCCGGATGAGCAGTTCTTC.

The chain uses TRBV18 and TRBJ2-4; 7 positions match TRBD1. Unmatched junction bases numbered 8, after V lost 6 bases and J lost 0 bases. There are 16 residues in the CDR3. From germline, CDR1 is KGHSH and CDR2 LQKENI. CDR3 region: CASSSRQGLAKNIQYF. The DNA of the CDR3 is TGTGCCAGCTCCTCCCGACAGGGTCTAGCCAAAAACATTCAGTACTTC. The variable domain in full, with the rest retrieved from reference TRBV18 and TRBJ2-4, is NAGVMQNPRHLVRRRGQEARLRCSPMKGHSHVYWYRQLPEEGLKFMVYLQKENIIDESGMPKERFSAEFPKEGPSILRIQQVVRGDSAAYFCASSSRQGLAKNIQYFGAGTRLSVL.